One and the same sample provided the 27 T cell receptor beta chains below, sequenced in a study of OX40 agonist ivuxolimab in advanced cancers. Profiled with immunoSEQ multiplex PCR; TCRdb holds only in-frame clones, not every one. The sample comprises tens of thousands of clones, roughly 85% of which are singletons, and roughly 10% rests with the top ten. The sample was CD4+ or CD8+ T cells sorted from blood, taken in a trial of the OX40 agonist ivuxolimab. These receptors were collected from an adult with an advanced solid tumor such as melanoma, head and neck, liver or kidney cancer.

V is TRBV5-1 and J is TRBJ2-5; D unresolved. V dropped 3 bases and J dropped 1 base, with 4 bases sitting between them. Germline CDR1 and CDR2: SGHRS and YFSETQ. The CDR3 totals 12 residues. The CDR3 loop is CASSSVQETQYF. The CDR3 DNA is TGCGCCAGCAGCTCTGTCCAAGAGACCCAGTACTTC. Supplemented by reference TRBV5-1 and TRBJ2-5, the full variable domain reads KAGVTQTPRYLIKTRGQQVTLSCSPISGHRSVSWYQQTPGQGLQFLFEYFSETQRNKGNFPGRFSGRQFSNSRSEMNVSTLELGDSALYLCASSSVQETQYFGPGTRLLVL.

The V and J genes are TRBV2 and TRBJ2-5; D may correspond to TRBD1 or TRBD2 (5 bases each). Germline V gene lookup returns CDR1 SNHLY and CDR2 FYNNEI. This CDR3 spans 15 amino acids. Deletions cut 7 bases from V and 3 bases from J, with 18 bases between. This chain's CDR3 is CASKAGTHQEETQYF. CDR3 nucleotides: TGTGCCAGCAAGGCAGGGACCCACCAGGAAGAGACCCAGTACTTC. The whole variable domain, filled in from reference TRBV2 and TRBJ2-5, reads EPEVTQTPSHQVTQMGQEVILRCVPISNHLYFYWYRQILGQKVEFLVSFYNNEISEKSEIFDDQFSVERPDGSNFTLKIRSTKLEDSAMYFCASKAGTHQEETQYFGPGTRLLVL.

CDR3 region: CASSQDPPGRGGYNEQFF. CDR3 coding DNA: TGTGCCAGCAGCCAAGATCCCCCGGGGCGGGGGGGCTACAATGAGCAGTTCTTC. The rearrangement links TRBV4-2 to TRBJ2-1, with 9 bases matching TRBD2. From germline, CDR1 is LGHNA and CDR2 YNFKEQ. The CDR3 spans 18 residues. The trim removed 0 bases at V and 3 bases at J, leaving 9 bases unmatched.

This clone was detected only once. The chain is built from TRBV29-1 and TRBJ1-3; no definite D call. Germline V gene sequence: CDR1 SQVTM, CDR2 ANQGSEA. The CDR3 length is 14 residues. Trimming shortened V by 4 bases and J by 0 bases, and 10 bases separated the two germline ends. The CDR3 DNA reads TGCAGCGTTGTGGGGTCCGGCTCTGGAAACACCATATATTTT. Residues: CSVVGSGSGNTIYF. The variable domain in full, with the rest retrieved from reference TRBV29-1 and TRBJ1-3, is SAVISQKPSRDICQRGTSLTIQCQVDSQVTMMFWYRQQPGQSLTLIATANQGSEATYESGFVIDKFPISRPNLTFSTLTVSNMSPEDSSIYLCSVVGSGSGNTIYFGEGSWLTVV.

This sequence joins TRBV5-1 and TRBJ2-3, with D perhaps TRBD2 (7 bases). This CDR3 region has 18 residues. V shed 0 bases and J shed 0 bases, with 17 bases lying between them. Germline CDR1 and CDR2: SGHRS and YFSETQ. As DNA, the CDR3 is TGCGCCAGCAGCTTGGCGGGGGGCCATAGTTCTAGCACAGATACGCAGTATTTT. It codes for CASSLAGGHSSSTDTQYF.

This clone was observed once. The chain links TRBV11-3 to TRBJ2-1, with a tentative D call TRBD1 (5 bases). With 4 bases removed from V and 7 bases from J, the gap between germline ends came to 14 bases. The V gene's germline CDR1 is SGHNT and CDR2 YENEEA. The CDR3 has 14 amino acids. CDR3 nucleotides: TGTGCCAGCAGCTCGGACACTATTTGGAATGAGCAGTTCTTC. Translating it yields CASSSDTIWNEQFF.

The genes are TRBV27 and TRBJ1-2; D uncertain. Germline CDR1 and CDR2: MNHEY and SMNVEV (reference sequence). The CDR3 loop spans 11 amino acids. Trimming left V 3 bases short and J 8 bases short, with 7 bases between. For the CDR3, the DNA is TGTGCCAGCAGTTTGGTCAGAGGCTACACCTTC. As protein: CASSLVRGYTF.

The table lists this clone with a count of one. CDR3 nucleotide sequence: TGTGCCAGTACCCCGAGTGGGAGGGCCTACGAGCAGTACTTC. Its translation is CASTPSGRAYEQYF. This sequence joins TRBV19 and TRBJ2-7; 7 bases line up with TRBD2. There are 14 residues in the CDR3. Germline loops: CDR1 LNHDA, CDR2 SQIVND (reference sequence). The trim removed 7 bases at V and 2 bases at J, leaving 8 bases unmatched.

This clone was counted only a few times. The rearrangement joins TRBV4-3 to TRBJ2-2, with 9 nucleotides matching TRBD2. CDR1 and CDR2 from the germline V gene are LGHNA and YSLEER. This CDR3 spans 17 amino acids. J gave up 0 bases and V 3 bases, and 5 bases lay outside the gene matches. CDR3 coding DNA: TGCGCCAGCAGCCACCGACTAGCGGTCCCGAACACCGGGGAGCTGTTTTTT. It specifies CASSHRLAVPNTGELFF.

The chain uses TRBV4-3 and TRBJ2-1; perhaps TRBD1 as D (6 bases). V gave up 0 bases and J gave up 2 bases, with 11 bases separating them. The CDR3 consists of 16 residues. The germline V gene encodes CDR1 LGHNA and CDR2 YSLEER. In DNA form, the CDR3 reads TGCGCCAGCAGCCAAGATGGGGGCGGGCCCTACAATGAGCAGTTCTTC. This codes for CASSQDGGGPYNEQFF.

V and J are TRBV7-9 and TRBJ1-2; 7 positions agree with TRBD1. Germline CDR1 is SEHNR and CDR2 is FQNEAQ (reference sequence). J lost 7 bases, V lost 5 bases, and 7 bases had no gene match. The length of the CDR3 is 13 residues. CDR3 amino acids: CASSLQGFGGYTF. DNA of the CDR3: TGTGCCAGCAGCCTACAGGGGTTTGGTGGCTACACCTTC.

The chain is built from TRBV4-2 and TRBJ1-2, with D possibly TRBD1 on 6 matching bases. In germline, CDR1 is LGHNA, CDR2 YNFKEQ. V was cut by 5 bases and J by 1 base, with 11 bases left in between. This CDR3 has 14 residues. The CDR3: CASSEDRINYGYTF. The CDR3 DNA reads as TGTGCCAGCAGCGAGGACAGAATTAACTATGGCTACACCTTC.

The rearrangement joins TRBV7-9 to TRBJ2-5, with unresolved D. Germline CDR1 SEHNR, CDR2 FQNEAQ (reference sequence). The CDR3 sequence is 14 residues long. V lost 6 bases to trimming and J lost 4 bases, with 15 bases between them. CDR3 protein: CASRSLGRRETQYF. CDR3 bases: TGTGCCAGCAGGTCCCTAGGCAGGCGAGAGACCCAGTACTTC.

The gene calls are TRBV19 and TRBJ1-2; D may be TRBD1 (5 bases). The CDR3 is 14 residues long. Germline lookup yields CDR1 LNHDA and CDR2 SQIVND (reference sequence). The V and J ends lost 9 bases and 0 bases respectively, with 14 bases between them. CDR3 residues: CASHGALPNYGYTF. The CDR3 nucleotides are TGTGCCAGCCACGGGGCCCTTCCTAACTATGGCTACACCTTC.

The J gene is TRBJ1-3, the V gene TRBV4-1; D unresolved. This CDR3 has 15 amino acids. Germline CDR1 reads MGHRA; CDR2 reads YSYEKL. Trimming took 2 bases from V and 2 from J, leaving 10 bases between them. This CDR3 is CASSQPRTAGNTIYF. The CDR3 nucleotides are TGCGCCAGCAGCCAACCAAGGACGGCTGGAAACACCATATATTTT.

This clone was observed a single time. This sequence joins TRBV6-1 and TRBJ1-5; D gene uncertain. CDR3 length equals 13 residues. The V gene's germline CDR1 is MNHNS and CDR2 SASEGT. V shed 9 bases and J shed 6 bases, with 15 bases lying between them. The CDR3 DNA follows: TGTGCCAGGGAAGAAGCAGGAGGTCAGCCCCAGCATTTT. Translating it yields CAREEAGGQPQHF.

This chain links TRBV20-1 with TRBJ2-5; D possibly corresponds to TRBD1 (6 bases). V was trimmed by 0 bases and J by 11 bases, leaving 10 bases between them. CDR1 is DFQATT and CDR2 is SNEGSKA in the germline V gene (reference sequence). The CDR3 has 11 amino acids. The CDR3 here is CSARETGTQYF. The DNA for the CDR3 is TGCAGTGCTAGAGAAACAGGGACGCAGTACTTC.

V usage is TRBV5-4 and J usage is TRBJ2-5; no clear D gene. Trimming cost V 2 bases and J 6 bases, with 11 bases left between them. The CDR3 runs 13 residues. The germline V gene encodes CDR1 SGHNT and CDR2 YYREEE (reference sequence). The CDR3 spells CASSFWGTQTQYF. In DNA form, the CDR3 reads TGTGCCAGCAGCTTCTGGGGTACGCAGACCCAGTACTTC.

V gene TRBV5-4 combines with J gene TRBJ2-1; 8 bases align to TRBD1. The CDR3 is made up of 13 amino acids. Looked up from germline, CDR1 is SGHNT and CDR2 is YYREEE (reference sequence). V was clipped by 1 base and J by 10 bases; unmatched bases: 4. CDR3 residues: CASSLSGGHEQFF. The CDR3 bases are TGTGCCAGCAGCTTGTCAGGGGGCCACGAGCAGTTCTTC.

V usage is TRBV5-1 and J usage is TRBJ1-3; perhaps TRBD1 as D (5 bases). Trimming removed 4 bases at V and 0 bases at J, with 17 bases between. The CDR3 is 17 residues long. Germline CDR1 and CDR2: SGHRS and YFSETQ. The CDR3 loop is CASSPAGLLPSGNTIYF. The CDR3 DNA reads as TGCGCCAGCAGCCCGGCGGGACTCTTGCCCTCTGGAAACACCATATATTTT.

This clone appeared a few times. The chain has TRBV28 and TRBJ1-5; D gene unclear. The germline V and J ends were trimmed by 6 bases and 1 base, with 19 bases remaining between them. CDR3 length: 17 amino acids. Germline V gene lookup returns CDR1 MDHEN and CDR2 SYDVKM. The CDR3 DNA is TGTGCCAGCAGACCATGGGGAGGCGTTCGGAGCAATCAGCCCCAGCATTTT. This gives the protein CASRPWGGVRSNQPQHF.

The V call is TRBV10-1, the J call TRBJ2-1; 8 nucleotides line up with TRBD2. In germline, CDR1 is WNHNN, CDR2 SYGVQD (reference sequence). The CDR3 totals 15 residues. V shed 5 bases, J shed 6 bases, and the junction held 9 bases outside the gene matches. CDR3: CASSLKGLGGNEQFF. CDR3 in DNA: TGCGCCAGCAGTTTGAAGGGACTAGGCGGCAATGAGCAGTTCTTC.

As DNA, the CDR3 is TGTGCCACCACCTCCCTGACAGGGAAACACAATGAGCAGTTCTTC. Encoded protein: CATTSLTGKHNEQFF. The rearrangement links TRBV15 to TRBJ2-1, with TRBD1 matching over 7 bases. This CDR3 spans 15 amino acids. V was pared by 7 bases and J by 5 bases, with 11 bases of the junction left unmatched. Looked up from germline, CDR1 is LNHNV and CDR2 is YYDKDF (reference sequence).

The genes are TRBV19 and TRBJ1-2; 8 nucleotides line up with TRBD1. J was trimmed by 6 bases and V by 6 bases; bases with no gene match: 6. Germline CDR1 is LNHDA and CDR2 is SQIVND (reference sequence). CDR3 length: 13 residues. The CDR3 sequence: CASSTTGADGYTF. CDR3 DNA: TGTGCCAGTAGCACGACAGGGGCTGATGGCTACACCTTC.

This chain joins TRBV7-8 and TRBJ2-1; D ambiguous. Trimming left V 4 bases short and J 6 bases short, with 16 bases between. This CDR3 spans 15 amino acids. Germline CDR1 reads SGHVS; CDR2 reads FQNEAQ. CDR3 region: CASSSYMSMGNEQFF. CDR3 nucleotide sequence: TGTGCCAGCAGCTCGTATATGAGCATGGGCAATGAGCAGTTCTTC.

The chain couples TRBV6-5 to TRBJ2-7, with D possibly TRBD1 on 6 matching bases. Germline V gives CDR1 MNHEY, CDR2 SVGAGI. The V and J ends lost 5 bases and 2 bases respectively, with 13 bases between them. The CDR3 sequence is 14 residues long. The chain's CDR3 is CASSGNRAAYEQYV. The CDR3 coding sequence is TGTGCCAGCAGTGGTAACAGGGCCGCCTACGAGCAGTACGTC.

The V gene is TRBV28, the J gene TRBJ2-2; 7 nucleotides match TRBD1. The CDR3 covers 15 residues. In germline, CDR1 is MDHEN, CDR2 SYDVKM. J gave up 0 bases and V 3 bases, and 1 base lay outside the gene matches. CDR3: CASSFGTANTGELFF. The DNA of the CDR3 is TGTGCCAGCAGTTTCGGGACAGCGAACACCGGGGAGCTGTTTTTT.